Listed here are 21 T cell receptor beta chains from one sample, sequenced in a study of blood T cell repertoires in COVID-19. This table comes from immunoSEQ multiplex PCR, and its TCRdb copy is limited to in-frame clones, with some not included. The sample yields 95,000 to 150,000 clones, 80% to 85% seen once. Material for sequencing was PBMCs or T cells enriched from blood (not recorded which). The receptors come from a young woman who had recovered from COVID-19.

V is TRBV4-3 and J is TRBJ2-7; no clear D gene. The CDR3 totals 14 residues. Germline V gene sequence: CDR1 LGHNA, CDR2 YSLEER. Trimming took off 4 bases at V and 3 bases at J, with 13 bases between the two ends. The CDR3 is CASSPFPQVYEQYF. Written as DNA, the CDR3 is TGCGCCAGCAGCCCTTTTCCTCAGGTCTACGAGCAGTACTTC.

This clone has only one observation. The chain links TRBV4-3 to TRBJ2-5; maybe TRBD2 (6 bases). The germline V and J ends were trimmed by 4 bases and 5 bases, with 14 bases remaining between them. The CDR3 runs 14 residues. Germline V gene data show CDR1 as LGHNA and CDR2 as YSLEER. CDR3 residues: CASSLTGSGETQYF. The CDR3 nucleotides are TGCGCCAGCAGCCTTACCGGGAGCGGGGAGACCCAGTACTTC.

The rearrangement uses TRBV7-2 and TRBJ1-2; a weak D match, TRBD1 (5 bases). This CDR3 contains 13 residues. Trimming took 0 bases from V and 5 from J, leaving 7 bases between them. CDR1 is SGHTA and CDR2 is FQGNSA in the germline V gene. The CDR3 reads CASSLASGYGYTF. The CDR3 bases are TGTGCCAGCAGCTTAGCATCAGGGTATGGCTACACCTTC. Based on the CDR3 plus reference TRBV7-2 and TRBJ1-2, the full variable domain is GAGVSQSPSNKVTEKGKDVELRCDPISGHTALYWYRQSLGQGLEFLIYFQGNSAPDKSGLPSDRFSAERTGGSVSTLTIQRTQQEDSAVYLCASSLASGYGYTFGSGTRLTVV.

The table lists this clone with a few counts. The chain couples TRBV6-5 to TRBJ1-1; no firm D call. V was shortened by 7 bases and J by 4 bases, with 16 bases between the two germline ends. Germline V gives CDR1 MNHEY, CDR2 SVGAGI. The CDR3 is 14 residues long. CDR3 in amino acids: CASNSGYGITEAFF. CDR3 sequence (DNA): TGTGCCAGCAATTCGGGGTATGGGATCACTGAAGCTTTCTTT.

V gene TRBV5-1 combines with J gene TRBJ2-3; 13 positions match TRBD2. The ends lost 2 bases at V and 4 bases at J; junction bases unmatched: 13. The length of the CDR3 is 19 residues. Germline-derived CDR1 and CDR2 are SGHRS and YFSETQ. CDR3 loop: CASSFTGLAGALRADTQYF. In DNA, the CDR3 is TGCGCCAGCAGCTTCACCGGACTAGCGGGAGCCCTTCGGGCAGATACGCAGTATTTT.

This clone was found many times. V gene TRBV2 combines with J gene TRBJ1-6; D is ambiguous. The V end was cut by 7 bases, the J end by 7 bases, with 8 bases between. Germline-derived CDR1 and CDR2 are SNHLY and FYNNEI. The CDR3 is 12 amino acids. The CDR3 DNA follows: TGTGCCAGCACAACGGGGAATTCACCCCTCCACTTT. It translates to CASTTGNSPLHF.

The chain combines TRBV9 with TRBJ2-5; 7 bases are shared with TRBD2. The germline V gene encodes CDR1 SGDLS and CDR2 YYNGEE. Trimming removed 0 bases from V and 5 bases from J; junction bases left unmatched: 10. The CDR3 is 16 residues long. CDR3 sequence (DNA): TGTGCCAGCAGCGTAGGGGCCGCCTTGGGAGGGGAGACCCAGTACTTC. Protein product: CASSVGAALGGETQYF.

The chain links TRBV7-3 to TRBJ1-2; TRBD1 agrees at 7 bases. V was pared by 3 bases and J by 7 bases, with 5 bases of the junction left unmatched. The CDR3 extends over 13 amino acids. CDR1 SGHTA and CDR2 FQGTGA come from the germline V gene. CDR3 bases: TGTGCCAGCAGCTTCGACAGGGATAGTGGCTACACCTTC. Protein: CASSFDRDSGYTF.

The chain's CDR3 is CAWSGRGNSPLHF. CDR3 nucleotide sequence: TGTGCCTGGAGTGGCAGGGGAAATTCACCCCTCCACTTT. The rearrangement uses TRBV30 and TRBJ1-6; tentative D call: TRBD1 (6 bases). CDR3 length equals 13 residues. V was cut by 1 base and J by 7 bases, with 8 bases left in between. In germline, CDR1 is GTSNPN, CDR2 SVGIG (reference sequence).

The chain couples TRBV5-8 to TRBJ2-5, with 7 bases aligning to TRBD1. This CDR3 is built from 16 residues. The germline V gene has CDR1 SGHTS and CDR2 YDEGEE. The V segment lost 4 bases and the J segment 1 base; nucleotides outside the gene matches: 10. The CDR3 DNA sequence: TGTGCCAGCAGCCCAGGTTTGACAGGGCCCCAAGAGACCCAGTACTTC. Amino acid sequence: CASSPGLTGPQETQYF.

V gene TRBV7-2 combines with J gene TRBJ1-3, with D unclear. V was clipped by 6 bases and J by 2 bases, with 5 bases between them. Germline CDR1 and CDR2: SGHTA and FQGNSA. There are 12 residues in the CDR3. In DNA form, the CDR3 reads TGTGCCAGCAGAGAGGCTGGAAACACCATATATTTT. Amino acid sequence: CASREAGNTIYF.

This chain joins TRBV14 and TRBJ1-2; D uncertain. The V gene's germline CDR1 is SGHDN and CDR2 FVKESK. Trimming stripped 2 bases from V and 2 bases from J, with 15 bases between. CDR3 length: 16 residues. The CDR3 reads CASSQRAGIENYGYTF. The CDR3 nucleotides are TGTGCCAGCAGCCAAAGAGCGGGAATTGAGAACTATGGCTACACCTTC.

This clone appeared once. V and J are TRBV14 and TRBJ1-2, with 7 bases that match TRBD1. CDR3 length: 15 residues. Trimming cost V 4 bases and J 3 bases; bases outside gene matches: 8. CDR1 SGHDN and CDR2 FVKESK come from the germline V gene. The DNA of the CDR3 is TGTGCCAGCAGCCGCGGGACAGCTTTCGACTATGGCTACACCTTC. Translation gives CASSRGTAFDYGYTF.

The chain links TRBV9 to TRBJ1-4; 8 nucleotides align to TRBD1. Germline CDR1 reads SGDLS; CDR2 reads YYNGEE. The V gene end was trimmed by 4 bases and the J gene end by 8 bases; junction bases not matched to a gene: 22. The CDR3 contains 19 residues. The CDR3: CASSSTTLKNRDRPEKLFF. The CDR3 DNA follows: TGTGCCAGCAGCTCCACTACCCTTAAAAACCGGGACAGGCCCGAAAAACTGTTTTTT. The complete variable domain, with remaining parts taken from reference TRBV9 and TRBJ1-4, reads DSGVTQTPKHLITATGQRVTLRCSPRSGDLSVYWYQQSLDQGLQFLIQYYNGEERAKGNILERFSAQQFPDLHSELNLSSLELGDSALYFCASSSTTLKNRDRPEKLFFGSGTQLSVL.

The chain joins TRBV30 to TRBJ1-2; maybe TRBD1 (6 bases). CDR3 size: 13 residues. CDR1 GTSNPN and CDR2 SVGIG come from the germline V gene (reference sequence). V lost 2 bases, J lost 4 bases, and 11 bases lay in between. The CDR3 DNA reads as TGTGCCTGGAGTCCGGGACACCTCTATGGCTACACCTTC. Its translation: CAWSPGHLYGYTF.

V and J are TRBV5-1 and TRBJ2-1, with D maybe TRBD1 (5 bases). The germline V gene encodes CDR1 SGHRS and CDR2 YFSETQ. The CDR3 is 14 residues long. Trimming left V 0 bases short and J 9 bases short, with 13 bases between. Here the CDR3 DNA reads TGCGCCAGCAGCTTGGGGACGCTAGACAGTGAGCAGTTCTTC. Residues: CASSLGTLDSEQFF.

The sample holds a few counts of this clone. CDR3 loop: CASSQVGQYSNQPQHF. CDR3 nucleotides: TGTGCCAGCAGCCAAGTGGGACAGTATAGCAATCAGCCCCAGCATTTT. The chain recombines TRBV4-2 with TRBJ1-5; 7 bases map to TRBD1. The CDR3 spans 16 residues. Germline CDR1 and CDR2: LGHNA and YNFKEQ. The trim removed 1 base at V and 0 bases at J, leaving 3 bases unmatched.

The CDR3 DNA reads TGTGCCAGCAGCTCCTCCGAGACTAGCGGGAGATTCCGGAATGAGCAGTTCTTC. Its translation is CASSSSETSGRFRNEQFF. The chain joins TRBV7-9 to TRBJ2-1, with 12 bases fitting TRBD2. Germline CDR1 and CDR2: SEHNR and FQNEAQ (reference sequence). The CDR3 has 18 amino acids. Trimming took 4 bases from V and 7 from J; bases not matched to a gene: 14.

V usage is TRBV2 and J usage is TRBJ1-5, with a weak D call TRBD1 (6 bases). Trimming removed 3 bases from V and 0 bases from J, with 15 bases in between. Germline lookup yields CDR1 SNHLY and CDR2 FYNNEI. This CDR3 has 17 residues. For the CDR3, the DNA is TGTGCCAGCAGTGACAGGGGAGGGACGTATAGCAATCAGCCCCAGCATTTT. Translating it yields CASSDRGGTYSNQPQHF.

This chain joins TRBV4-2 and TRBJ1-2, with unresolved D. The V end lost 4 bases, the J end lost 7 bases, and 16 bases lay between the germline ends. CDR3 length: 14 amino acids. The germline V gene encodes CDR1 LGHNA and CDR2 YNFKEQ. CDR3 loop: CASSPREGASGYTF. CDR3 nucleotides: TGTGCCAGCAGCCCAAGGGAGGGAGCCTCTGGCTACACCTTC.

V is TRBV27 and J is TRBJ2-3; 7 bases map to TRBD2. J was trimmed by 3 bases and V by 6 bases; bases with no gene match: 6. Germline CDR1 MNHEY, CDR2 SMNVEV (reference sequence). The CDR3 is 14 residues long. Here the CDR3 reads CASSRGGVTDTQYF. CDR3 nucleotide sequence: TGTGCCAGCAGCCGGGGAGGGGTGACAGATACGCAGTATTTT.